This T cell receptor (beta chain) was recorded in a study of cytomegalovirus exposure and HLA in healthy donors. Per germline, CDR1 MNHEY and CDR2 SVGAGI. V was clipped by 4 bases and J by 7 bases; unmatched bases: 8. CDR3 length: 16 residues. Primers included in the PCR were 60 Vbeta and 13 Jbeta primers. Method: immunoSEQ multiplex PCR; TCRdb's copy keeps in-frame clones and lacks some. The top ten clones hold almost 8.5% of a sample with under 150,000 clones, roughly 71% of them seen once. The genes are TRBV6-5 and TRBJ2-1, with 12 bases that match TRBD1. Material: PBMCs. The sequence was collected from a young man in good health and CMV-seropositive. The CDR3 is CASSSPRDRGRNEQFF. The CDR3 nucleotides are TGTGCCAGCAGTTCCCCCAGGGACAGGGGGCGGAATGAGCAGTTCTTC.